Detailed here is one TCR beta chain. This sample stems from a study of blood T cells in healthy people across ages. Losses at the gene ends were 5 bases for V and 0 bases for J; bases not matched to a gene: 11. The CDR3 runs to 18 residues. A J-beta primer mix and a sample-barcoded 5' primer were used in a second PCR of about 6 to 12 cycles. TCRdb independently ran MiXCR on the 5' RACE reads; one entry per CDR3 protein. The data contain more than 500,000 distinct CDR3 sequences, roughly a quarter of them singletons. These same data were also listed under a study on T cells of mothers and their children. That study adds: A few healthy Caucasian mothers and their six children donated.

This chain uses TRBV12-3 or TRBV12-4 with TRBJ1-5, with 9 bases matching TRBD1. The specimen was blood. This receptor was taken from a boy aged 2 to 9 in good health. In DNA form, the CDR3 reads TGTGCCAGCAGTCGGCCCCGAGGGACAGGGAATAGCAATCAGCCCCAGCATTTT. Translated: CASSRPRGTGNSNQPQHF.